This is a list of T cell receptor beta chains from one sample in a study of blood T cells in healthy people across ages. TCRdb itself ran the 5' RACE reads through MiXCR, one entry per CDR3 protein. The sample has roughly 1,700,000 distinct CDR3 sequences; 25% to 30% are singletons. The specimen was blood. The origin of the receptors is a woman in her 30s in good health. CDR3s include the opening cysteine and the closing phenylalanine or tryptophan. Fields, in order: J gene, D gene, V gene, CDR3 length, clone size, CDR3 DNA, CDR3 protein. The D gene is left open where the match is weak. Expanded clones get a size class; other rows say once, few or many, or leave the size out.

J gene: TRBJ2-2; D gene: NA; V gene: TRBV29-1; CDR3 length: 12; clone size: NA; CDR3 DNA: TGCAGCGGGGTTGCGAACACCGGGGAGCTGTTTTTT; CDR3 protein: CSGVANTGELFF
J gene: TRBJ2-7; D gene: TRBD1; V gene: TRBV5-1; CDR3 length: 13; clone size: NA; CDR3 DNA: TGCGCCAGCGGGACAGGGGGACTCTACGAGCAGTACTTC; CDR3 protein: CASGTGGLYEQYF
J gene: TRBJ1-1; D gene: NA; V gene: TRBV7-2; CDR3 length: 15; clone size: NA; CDR3 DNA: TGTGCCAGCAGCTTAACAGGAAACATGAACACTGGAGCTTTCTTT; CDR3 protein: CASSLTGNMNTGAFF
J gene: TRBJ2-5; D gene: TRBD2; V gene: TRBV7-9; CDR3 length: 16; clone size: NA; CDR3 DNA: TGTGCCAGCAGCCCCGGACTAGCGGGATTCCCAGAGACCCAGTACTTC; CDR3 protein: CASSPGLAGFPETQYF
J gene: TRBJ1-1; D gene: NA; V gene: TRBV6-5; CDR3 length: 14; clone size: NA; CDR3 DNA: TGTGCCAGCAGTTACGCCACGGTGAACGCTGAAGCTTTCTTT; CDR3 protein: CASSYATVNAEAFF
J gene: TRBJ1-2; D gene: NA; V gene: TRBV29-1; CDR3 length: 13; clone size: once; CDR3 DNA: TGCAGCGCTGCCCTGTCATATAACTACGGCTACACCTTC; CDR3 protein: CSAALSYNYGYTF
J gene: TRBJ2-6; D gene: NA; V gene: TRBV28; CDR3 length: 15; clone size: few; CDR3 DNA: TGTGCCATCAGTTTAGACAACTCTGGGGCCAACGTCCTGACTTTC; CDR3 protein: CAISLDNSGANVLTF
J gene: TRBJ1-2; D gene: NA; V gene: TRBV12-5; CDR3 length: 12; clone size: NA; CDR3 DNA: TGTGCTAGTGGGTCTTCAGGGTATGGCTACACCTTC; CDR3 protein: CASGSSGYGYTF
J gene: TRBJ1-4; D gene: NA; V gene: TRBV5-1; CDR3 length: 14; clone size: few; CDR3 DNA: TGCGCCAGCAGCTTCGGACAGACTAATGAAAAACTGTTTTTT; CDR3 protein: CASSFGQTNEKLFF
J gene: TRBJ2-1; D gene: TRBD1; V gene: TRBV10-2; CDR3 length: 17; clone size: many; CDR3 DNA: TGCGCCAGCAGTGAGTTTAGGGCCGGGACAGTTGAGGGTGAGCAGTTCTTC; CDR3 protein: CASSEFRAGTVEGEQFF
J gene: TRBJ2-1; D gene: TRBD1; V gene: TRBV20-1; CDR3 length: 13; clone size: many; CDR3 DNA: TGCAGTGGGGACAGTCCAACCTACAATGAGCAGTTCTTC; CDR3 protein: CSGDSPTYNEQFF
J gene: TRBJ2-1; D gene: TRBD2; V gene: TRBV12-5; CDR3 length: 16; clone size: few; CDR3 DNA: TGTGCTAGTGGTCCCCCCTTCGGCGGGAGGGACAATGAGCAGTTCTTC; CDR3 protein: CASGPPFGGRDNEQFF
J gene: TRBJ2-7; D gene: TRBD2; V gene: TRBV20-1; CDR3 length: 13; clone size: few; CDR3 DNA: TGCAGCTGTCTAGCGGGAATCGGGTACGAGCAGTACTTC; CDR3 protein: CSCLAGIGYEQYF
J gene: TRBJ2-7; D gene: TRBD2; V gene: TRBV6-5; CDR3 length: 17; clone size: many; CDR3 DNA: TGTGCCAGCAGTTACGCAACTGGGACTAGCGGGAACTACGAGCAGTACTTC; CDR3 protein: CASSYATGTSGNYEQYF